Sequencing of this TCR beta chain was carried out in a study of T cell repertoires in cytomegalovirus infection. Across the whole study: Matching HLA type and CMV infection were both indicated by public TCR beta signatures. Points from the study as a whole: CMV-specific TCR beta clonotypes restricted by HLA-C were the ones dominating the ex vivo response.

For this clonotype: Its specificity is unknown.

Using its own MiXCR run on the reads, TCRdb lists one record per CDR3 protein. The top ten hold roughly half of the sample, which has some 240,000 distinct CDR3 sequences, about 18% seen once. Germline CDR1 MDHEN, CDR2 SYDVKM. The CDR3 is 15 amino acids. The ends lost 3 bases at V and 8 bases at J; junction bases unmatched: 4. This receptor was obtained from a human donor in good health (CMV status not recorded). Some clones in this sample may be carry-over from other donors' samples. The sequencing sample was made of CD8+ T cells from PBMCs. The gene calls are TRBV28 and TRBJ1-6; 10 positions agree with TRBD1. CDR3 region: CASSFLDRGDSPLHF. The DNA for the CDR3 is TGTGCCAGCAGTTTCCTGGACAGGGGGGATTCACCCCTCCACTTT.